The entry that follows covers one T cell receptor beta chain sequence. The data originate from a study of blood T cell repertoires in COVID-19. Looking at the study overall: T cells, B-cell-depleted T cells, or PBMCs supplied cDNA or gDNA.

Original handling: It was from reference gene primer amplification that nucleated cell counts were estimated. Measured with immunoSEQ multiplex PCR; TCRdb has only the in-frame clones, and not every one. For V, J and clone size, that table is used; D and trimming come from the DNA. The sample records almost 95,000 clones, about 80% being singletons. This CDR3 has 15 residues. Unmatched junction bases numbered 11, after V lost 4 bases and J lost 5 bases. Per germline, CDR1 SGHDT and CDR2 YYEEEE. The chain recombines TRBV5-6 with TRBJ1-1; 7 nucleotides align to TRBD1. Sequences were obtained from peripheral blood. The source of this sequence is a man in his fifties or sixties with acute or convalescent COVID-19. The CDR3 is CASSILDRVGTEAFF. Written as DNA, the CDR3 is TGTGCCAGCAGCATTCTAGACAGGGTCGGAACTGAAGCTTTCTTT.